The rows below give T cell receptor beta chains drawn from one sample of a study of blood T cells in healthy people across ages. TCRdb reprocessed the 5' RACE reads via MiXCR and lists one record per CDR3 protein. The data show about 1 million distinct CDR3 sequences, less than 50% seen once. Source material: blood. Source of these receptors: a woman between 55 and 75 years old in good health. Both conserved end residues are part of each CDR3. The D gene is left open where the match is weak. Size is stated for part of the rows, as once, few or many counts, or as a class when the clone is expanded.

V	D	size	J	CDR3	DNA
TRBV20-1	TRBD2	-	TRBJ2-3	CSATLAGGFTQYF	TGCAGTGCTACGCTAGCGGGAGGTTTTACGCAGTATTTT
TRBV20-1	TRBD2	few	TRBJ2-1	CSARGDNEQFF	TGCAGTGCCCGGGGGGATAATGAGCAGTTCTTC
TRBV27	TRBD2	few	TRBJ2-7	CASSPGRIPKAGGNEQYF	TGTGCCAGCAGCCCGGGACGGATCCCGAAAGCGGGAGGAAACGAGCAGTACTTC
TRBV14	-	-	TRBJ2-7	CASSQIVRGEQYF	TGTGCCAGCAGCCAAATCGTGCGGGGCGAGCAGTACTTC
TRBV20-1	-	-	TRBJ1-1	CSATSGTKRATEAFF	TGCAGTGCTACTTCCGGGACAAAGAGGGCCACTGAAGCTTTCTTT
TRBV15	-	-	TRBJ2-5	CATSREHRGGETQYF	TGTGCCACCAGCAGAGAGCACAGGGGAGGAGAGACCCAGTACTTC
TRBV6-5	-	few	TRBJ2-1	CASSPSWGDYNEQFF	TGTGCCAGCAGCCCCTCTTGGGGGGATTACAATGAGCAGTTCTTC
TRBV20-1	-	-	TRBJ1-2	CSARPIAGTNYGYTF	TGCAGTGCTAGACCCATCGCCGGGACTAACTATGGCTACACCTTC
TRBV9	TRBD1	-	TRBJ2-4	CASNQGAMDIQYF	TGTGCCAGCAATCAGGGGGCGATGGACATTCAGTACTTC
TRBV7-3	-	-	TRBJ2-1	CASSPGLPGTYYNEQFF	TGTGCCAGCAGCCCCGGCCTACCCGGGACTTACTACAATGAGCAGTTCTTC
TRBV29-1	-	once	TRBJ1-1	CSVEDLGGDTEAFF	TGCAGCGTTGAAGACCTGGGGGGGGACACTGAAGCTTTCTTT
TRBV12-3/TRBV12-4	TRBD2	-	TRBJ2-1	CASSLSGTSGRVEQFF	TGTGCCAGCAGCTTGTCCGGGACTAGCGGGAGAGTTGAGCAGTTCTTC
TRBV20-1	-	few	TRBJ2-3	CSAKPPLGRTDTQYF	TGCAGTGCTAAACCCCCTCTAGGGAGGACAGATACGCAGTATTTT
TRBV2	TRBD2	-	TRBJ2-3	CASPGTSGLADTQYF	TGTGCCAGTCCCGGGACTAGCGGGCTCGCAGATACGCAGTATTTT
TRBV20-1	-	-	TRBJ1-2	CSARGPGGYTF	TGCAGTGCTAGGGGACCTGGGGGCTACACCTTC
TRBV27	TRBD2	-	TRBJ2-7	CASSLTSGGAYNEQYF	TGTGCCAGCAGTCTAACTAGCGGGGGGGCCTACAATGAGCAGTACTTC
TRBV9	TRBD2	-	TRBJ2-3	CASTPSGRDTQYF	TGTGCCAGCACACCTAGCGGGAGAGATACGCAGTATTTT
TRBV29-1	TRBD2	-	TRBJ2-1	CSAGGLAGEDFNEQFF	TGCAGCGCCGGGGGACTAGCGGGAGAAGATTTTAATGAGCAGTTCTTC
TRBV6-5	-	few	TRBJ2-5	CASSPPREETQYF	TGTGCCAGCAGCCCCCCCCGGGAAGAGACCCAGTACTTC
TRBV27	-	few	TRBJ2-7	CASSGRGSQSYEQYF	TGTGCCAGCAGTGGACGCGGGTCACAATCCTACGAGCAGTACTTC
TRBV5-1	-	few	TRBJ2-7	CASSRETGYRGEQYF	TGCGCCAGCAGCAGAGAAACAGGGTATCGGGGCGAGCAGTACTTC
TRBV12-3/TRBV12-4	-	-	TRBJ1-5	CASSLKASNQPQHF	TGTGCCAGCAGTTTGAAGGCAAGCAATCAGCCCCAGCATTTT
TRBV4-1	-	-	TRBJ1-4	CASSQEGGKLFF	TGCGCCAGCAGCCAAGAAGGAGGAAAACTGTTTTTT
TRBV3-1	TRBD2	-	TRBJ2-5	CASSQGGLAGGRGETQYF	TGTGCCAGCAGCCAAGGGGGACTAGCGGGAGGTCGAGGCGAGACCCAGTACTTC
TRBV20-1	-	once	TRBJ1-2	CSAGQGVYGYTF	TGCAGTGCTGGGCAGGGTGTCTATGGCTACACCTTC
TRBV3-1	-	-	TRBJ2-4	CASSQDWASWNIHYF	TGTGCCAGCAGCCAAGATTGGGCTAGTTGGAACATTCACTACTTC
TRBV20-1	TRBD2	few	TRBJ2-7	CSATSASGRDGYEQYF	TGCAGTGCTACCTCGGCTAGCGGGAGGGATGGCTACGAGCAGTACTTC
TRBV9	TRBD2	few	TRBJ2-3	CASSTLAGVGDTQYF	TGTGCCAGCAGTACCCTAGCGGGAGTTGGGGATACGCAGTATTTT
TRBV7-3	TRBD1	-	TRBJ2-7	CASSLTGTGGDHEQYF	TGTGCCAGCAGCTTAACCGGGACAGGGGGCGACCACGAGCAGTACTTC
TRBV6-6	TRBD1	-	TRBJ2-7	CASSSTGGDSDEQYF	TGTGCCAGCAGTAGTACAGGGGGCGATTCGGACGAGCAGTACTTC
TRBV6-2/TRBV6-3	-	-	TRBJ2-6	CASSYKGAGANVLTF	TGTGCCAGCAGTTACAAGGGGGCTGGGGCCAACGTCCTGACTTTC
TRBV5-5	TRBD1	few	TRBJ1-5	CASSGDRANQPQHF	TGTGCCAGCAGCGGGGACAGAGCCAATCAGCCCCAGCATTTT
TRBV5-6	-	-	TRBJ2-3	CASSPMTGADTQYF	TGTGCCAGCAGCCCAATGACGGGAGCAGATACGCAGTATTTT
TRBV15	TRBD2	-	TRBJ2-5	CATSIGLAEETQYF	TGTGCCACCAGCATCGGACTAGCGGAAGAGACCCAGTACTTC
TRBV12-3/TRBV12-4	TRBD1	few	TRBJ2-3	CASSLVGRGRSDTQYF	TGTGCCAGCAGTTTAGTAGGTAGGGGGCGCTCAGATACGCAGTATTTT
TRBV15	-	few	TRBJ1-5	CATSRDAKISNQPQHF	TGTGCCACCAGCAGAGATGCGAAGATTAGCAATCAGCCCCAGCATTTT
TRBV5-4	TRBD1	-	TRBJ2-7	CASSPGDRAHEQYF	TGTGCCAGCAGCCCGGGTGACAGGGCGCACGAGCAGTACTTC
TRBV4-2	TRBD1	-	TRBJ2-1	CASSQPGQGFYEQFF	TGTGCCAGCAGCCAACCGGGACAGGGTTTTTATGAGCAGTTCTTC
TRBV28	-	many	TRBJ2-7	CASSLAGQFYEQYF	TGTGCCAGCAGTTTAGCGGGACAGTTCTACGAGCAGTACTTC
TRBV10-3	-	few	TRBJ2-7	CAISEKGGDSYEQYF	TGTGCCATCAGTGAGAAAGGGGGGGATTCCTACGAGCAGTACTTC
TRBV5-4	-	-	TRBJ2-4	CASSFSVGRLAKNIQYF	TGTGCCAGCAGCTTTTCGGTCGGCCGTTTAGCCAAAAACATTCAGTACTTC
TRBV20-1	TRBD2	-	TRBJ2-7	CSSERDQLYEQYF	TGCAGTTCTGAGCGGGACCAACTCTACGAGCAGTACTTC
TRBV7-2	-	many	TRBJ2-1	CASSPSRAAYNEQFF	TGTGCCAGCAGCCCTAGCCGGGCGGCCTACAATGAGCAGTTCTTC